This T cell receptor beta chain was retrieved from a study of a mutant IDH1 vaccine in newly diagnosed glioma. Study overall: Patients came in for eight vaccinations, in weeks 1, 3, 5, 7, 11, 15, 19 and 23. Patients previously underwent radiotherapy, temozolomide, or both, and most underwent both. General study findings and limits: Patients showed vaccine-induced immune responses at a rate of roughly 93%.

V was pared by 5 bases and J by 8 bases, with 13 bases between. Germline CDR1 LNHDA, CDR2 SQIVND (reference sequence). The CDR3 is made up of 13 amino acids. A word on this clone: Its antigen is currently unknown.

Specified time point: week 5, during vaccination. Every vaccine dose comprised 300 ug of mutant IDH1 20-mer peptide plus topical imiquimod. TCRdb's table, derived via immunoSEQ multiplex PCR, lists solely in-frame clones and lacks some. Among 52,000 or so clones listed, 82% were seen once. The material sequenced was PBMCs, taken from a glioma patient whose treatment included an IDH1 peptide vaccine. This rearrangement joins TRBV19 to TRBJ2-1; TRBD1 is a possible D gene (6 bases). The sequence was collected from a woman aged 18-29 years with glioma. Some clones in this sample may be carry-over from other donors' samples. The CDR3 DNA follows: TGTGCCAGTAGTCCACAGGGTTTCGATGAGCAGTTCTTC. The encoded protein is CASSPQGFDEQFF.